The TCR beta chain under discussion was sequenced for a study of OX40 agonist ivuxolimab in advanced cancers. Overall study context: Partial responses were observed in three patients, of whom one had hepatocellular carcinoma and two had cutaneous melanoma.

Concerning this clone itself: Its antigen remains unidentified.

Study-wide results and caveats: The mean number of expanded clones was higher in CD8+ T cells than in CD4+.

CDR3 length: 16 amino acids. Germline lookup yields CDR1 MNHNS and CDR2 SASEGT. V was pared by 2 bases and J by 4 bases, with 14 bases between. The table came from immunoSEQ multiplex PCR; TCRdb's copy has only in-frame clones and leaves some out. This table has approximately 25,000 clones, about three quarters appearing once. The TCR originated in an adult with an advanced solid tumor such as melanoma, head and neck, liver or kidney cancer. The rearrangement links TRBV6-1 to TRBJ2-2; D may match TRBD1 or TRBD2 (5 bases each). The sequencing used CD4+ or CD8+ T cells sorted from blood, collected in a trial of the OX40 agonist ivuxolimab. CDR3 residues: CASSETGLRSTGELFF. Here the CDR3 DNA reads TGTGCCAGCAGTGAAACGGGGCTGCGGAGCACCGGGGAGCTGTTTTTT.